This TCR beta chain was sequenced in a study of T cell responses to AZD1222 COVID-19 vaccine. Study results and caveats: Clonal diversity was possibly underestimated, and the donors were mostly white British, with more females. Repertoires were obtained solely post-peak T cell response. The study identified only 6 or 7 AZD1222 recipients as seropositive at baseline.

With regard to this clone: The antigen remains unidentified.

Sequencing used immunoSEQ multiplex PCR; TCRdb keeps in-frame clones, though not all of them. The data show around 160,000 clones, roughly 88% seen once. Trimming removed 1 base from V and 0 bases from J, with 10 bases in between. The CDR3 loop spans 16 amino acids. Germline CDR1 reads SGHTA; CDR2 reads FQGNSA. The sequence was collected from an adult in good health. The source material was peripheral blood, sampled on day 0 of AZD1222 vaccination. The chain is built from TRBV7-2 and TRBJ1-5; possibly TRBD1 for D (5 bases). The CDR3 protein is CASSLGAGTSNQPQHF. The CDR3, as DNA: TGTGCCAGCAGCTTAGGGGCAGGGACTAGCAATCAGCCCCAGCATTTT.